This TCR beta chain is from a study of blood T cell repertoires in COVID-19 (dated by TCRdb to the early 2020s). Study-level background: Samples covering the acute and convalescent phases of COVID-19 were provided by collaborators in the United States, Italy and Spain. Subjects who had been exposed to COVID-19, were actively infected with it, or had recovered from it provided the deeply sampled blood TCRbeta repertoires that made up the dataset. The material from the prospective study consisted of cDNA or gDNA derived from T cells, B-cell-depleted T cells, or PBMCs. A freely available public database, intended as a resource for researchers studying the immune response to SARS-CoV-2, is where the repertoires were released. Samples came from the ongoing ImmuneRACE study (first 160 participants) plus 1,254 subjects from 6 global collaborators. Nearly every sample came with metadata listing a de-identified subject ID, COVID-19 status, age in years and sex. HLA class I and class II types, where available, came from metadata supplied by the sample provider rather than from assay-based typing.

As regards this clone: What antigen it recognizes has not been identified. Base-call qualities are not available, and no considerably larger clone is one nucleotide away.

TCRbeta CDR3 regions were amplified from genomic DNA by means of the immunoSEQ Assay, a bias-controlled multiplex PCR. In the paper's pipeline: The number of nucleated cells in each sample was estimated by amplification of reference gene primers within the assay. To quantify the absolute abundance of each unique TCRbeta CDR3 rearrangement, sequence reads were collapsed and filtered. For each sample, productive Simpson clonality was calculated as the square root of Simpson's diversity index across productive rearrangements. TCRdb re-hosts the immuneACCESS table, in-frame sequences only. Its copies lack some clones; in the studies checked, an unresolved V gene accounts for under half of them, and the cause for the rest is not known. That table is the source of V, J and clone size, and D and trimming were worked out from the DNA. For this sample the table gives 300,000 or so clones, of which around 90% were detected only once. About 1.1% of the sample is in the top ten clones.

What the research found in general, with its limitations: The quantity of clinical and demographic metadata differed by source and by participant and was supplied without curation.

Enrolling through a virtual design, the prospective study's participants ranged in age from roughly 18 to 95 years and lived across 24 United States geographic areas. In the prospective study, participants were assigned to cohorts based on the clinical history participants reported in a screening survey and a study questionnaire. ImmuneRACE Cohort 3 recovered participants were defined by two consecutive negative NP/OP PCR tests, healthcare professional clearance, or symptom resolution. In the prospective study, whole blood, serum and a nasopharyngeal or oropharyngeal swab were collected from each participant by mobile phlebotomists. Prospective study participants could optionally give additional blood draws and questionnaires over an approximately 2-month period. Before DNA extraction, prospective study blood samples were shipped either frozen or at room temperature. The sample consisted of PBMCs or T cells enriched from blood (not recorded which). The sequence was obtained from a woman in her thirties who had recovered from COVID-19.

At the DNA level, the sequence is TGTGCCACCCGAGGAAGCTCCTACAATGAGCAGTTCTTC. Its amino acids are CATRGSSYNEQFF. The chain is encoded by TRBV27 joined to TRBJ2-1; the D gene lacks a confident call. The CDR3 measures 13 amino acids from cysteine to phenylalanine. CDR3 DNA is the only sequence kept; it has 39 bases, read in frame from the first base. Via the germline V gene (reference sequence), CDR1 is MNHEY and CDR2 SMNVEV. The V end loses 10 bases and the J end loses 0 bases, and a stretch of 10 bases separates them.